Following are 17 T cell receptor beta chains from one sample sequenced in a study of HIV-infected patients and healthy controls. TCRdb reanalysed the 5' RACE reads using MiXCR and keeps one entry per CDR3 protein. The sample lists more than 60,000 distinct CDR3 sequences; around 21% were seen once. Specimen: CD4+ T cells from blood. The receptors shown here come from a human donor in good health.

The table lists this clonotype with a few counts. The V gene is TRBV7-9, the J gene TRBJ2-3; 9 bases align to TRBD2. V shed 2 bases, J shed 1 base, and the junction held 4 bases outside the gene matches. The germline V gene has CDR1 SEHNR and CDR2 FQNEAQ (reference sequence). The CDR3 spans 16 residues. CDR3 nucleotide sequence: TGTGCCAGCAGCTTACTTCGGACTAGCGGCACAGATACGCAGTATTTT. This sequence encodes CASSLLRTSGTDTQYF.

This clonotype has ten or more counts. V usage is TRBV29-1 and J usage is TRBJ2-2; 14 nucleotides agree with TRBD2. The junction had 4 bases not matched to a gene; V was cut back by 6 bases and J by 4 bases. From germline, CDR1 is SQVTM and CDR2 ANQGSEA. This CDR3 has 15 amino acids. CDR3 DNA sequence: TGCAGCGTGGGACTAGCGGGAGAGTCCACCGGGGAGCTGTTTTTT. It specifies CSVGLAGESTGELFF.

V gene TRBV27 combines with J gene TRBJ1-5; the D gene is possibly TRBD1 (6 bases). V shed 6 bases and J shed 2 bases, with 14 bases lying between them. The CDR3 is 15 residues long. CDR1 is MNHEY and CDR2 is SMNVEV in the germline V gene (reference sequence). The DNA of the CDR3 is TGTGCCAGCAGAGAACAGGGTTTGGGCAATCAGCCCCAGCATTTT. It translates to CASREQGLGNQPQHF.

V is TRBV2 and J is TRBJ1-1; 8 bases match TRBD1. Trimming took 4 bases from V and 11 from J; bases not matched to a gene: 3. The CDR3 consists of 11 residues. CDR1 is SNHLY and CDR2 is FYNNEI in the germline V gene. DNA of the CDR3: TGTGCCAGCAGTGTCGACAGGGGCGCTTTCTTT. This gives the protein CASSVDRGAFF.

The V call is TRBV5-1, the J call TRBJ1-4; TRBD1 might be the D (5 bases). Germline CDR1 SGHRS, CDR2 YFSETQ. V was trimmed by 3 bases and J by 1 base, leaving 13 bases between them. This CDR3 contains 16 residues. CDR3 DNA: TGCGCCAGCAGCTCCCCAACAGGACAAACTAATGAAAAACTGTTTTTT. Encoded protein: CASSSPTGQTNEKLFF.

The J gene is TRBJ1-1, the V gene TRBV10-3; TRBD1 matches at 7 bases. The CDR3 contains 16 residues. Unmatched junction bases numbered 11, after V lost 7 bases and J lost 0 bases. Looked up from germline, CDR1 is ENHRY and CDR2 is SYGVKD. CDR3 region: CAIMGRGTGLNTEAFF. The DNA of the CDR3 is TGTGCCATCATGGGCAGGGGGACGGGGCTGAACACTGAAGCTTTCTTT.

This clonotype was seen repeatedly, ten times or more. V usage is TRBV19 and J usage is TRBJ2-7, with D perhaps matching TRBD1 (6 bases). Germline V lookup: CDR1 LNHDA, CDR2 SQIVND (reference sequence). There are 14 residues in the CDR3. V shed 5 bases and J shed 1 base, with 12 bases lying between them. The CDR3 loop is CASSVNRVSYEQYF. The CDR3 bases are TGTGCCAGTAGTGTGAACAGGGTGTCCTACGAGCAGTACTTC.

CDR3 nucleotides: TGTGCCAGCAGCGTAGGAGGGAGTCAGCCCCAGCATTTT. It encodes CASSVGGSQPQHF. This rearrangement joins TRBV9 to TRBJ1-5; D gene unclear. Trimming left V 0 bases short and J 6 bases short, with 7 bases between. CDR1 is SGDLS, CDR2 YYNGEE, per germline. The CDR3 runs 13 residues.

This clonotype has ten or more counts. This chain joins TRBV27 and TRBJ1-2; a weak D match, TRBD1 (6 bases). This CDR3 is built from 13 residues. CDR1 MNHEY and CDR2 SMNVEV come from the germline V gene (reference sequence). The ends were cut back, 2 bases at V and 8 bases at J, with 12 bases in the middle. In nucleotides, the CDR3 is TGTGCCAGCAGTTTAGAACAGGGATCGGGCTACACCTTC. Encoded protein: CASSLEQGSGYTF.

CDR3 in amino acids: CASSYEANTGELFF. In nucleotides, the CDR3 is TGTGCCAGCAGTTATGAGGCGAACACCGGGGAGCTGTTTTTT. The V and J genes are TRBV6-5 and TRBJ2-2; D uncertain. The CDR3 is 14 residues long. Looked up from germline, CDR1 is MNHEY and CDR2 is SVGAGI. V was clipped by 3 bases and J by 0 bases, with 5 bases between them.

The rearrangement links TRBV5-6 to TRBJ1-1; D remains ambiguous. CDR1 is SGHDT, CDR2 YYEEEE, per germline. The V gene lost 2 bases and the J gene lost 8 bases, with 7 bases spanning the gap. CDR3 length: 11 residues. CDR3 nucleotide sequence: TGTGCCAGCAGCTTATCGACCGAAGCTTTCTTT. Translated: CASSLSTEAFF.

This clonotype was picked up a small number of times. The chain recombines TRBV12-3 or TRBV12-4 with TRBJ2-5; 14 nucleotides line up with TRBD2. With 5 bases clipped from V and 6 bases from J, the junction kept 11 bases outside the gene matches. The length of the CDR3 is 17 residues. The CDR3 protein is CASSLPGTSGRGQTQYF. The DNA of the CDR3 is TGTGCCAGCAGTCTCCCCGGGACTAGCGGGAGAGGGCAGACCCAGTACTTC.

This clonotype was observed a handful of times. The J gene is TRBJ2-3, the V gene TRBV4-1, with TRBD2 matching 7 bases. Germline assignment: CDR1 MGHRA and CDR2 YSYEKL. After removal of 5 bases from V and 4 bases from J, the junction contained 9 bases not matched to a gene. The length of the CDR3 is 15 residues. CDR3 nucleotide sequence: TGCGCCAGCAGCTATAGCGGGCGGGGTTCAGATACGCAGTATTTT. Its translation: CASSYSGRGSDTQYF.

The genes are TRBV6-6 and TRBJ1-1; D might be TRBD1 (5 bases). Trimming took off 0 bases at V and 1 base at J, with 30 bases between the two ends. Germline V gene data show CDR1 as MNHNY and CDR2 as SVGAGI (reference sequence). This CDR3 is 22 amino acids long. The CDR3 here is CASSYSSSGPSRGSGPNTEAFF. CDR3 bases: TGTGCCAGCAGTTACTCTTCTTCGGGGCCGAGTCGAGGGTCGGGACCGAACACTGAAGCTTTCTTT.

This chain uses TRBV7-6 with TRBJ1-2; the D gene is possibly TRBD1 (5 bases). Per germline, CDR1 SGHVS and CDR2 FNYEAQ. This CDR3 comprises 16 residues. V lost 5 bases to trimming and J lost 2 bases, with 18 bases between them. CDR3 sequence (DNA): TGTGCCAGCAGCCCAGGGCTTACACAGCAAAACTATGGCTACACCTTC. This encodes CASSPGLTQQNYGYTF. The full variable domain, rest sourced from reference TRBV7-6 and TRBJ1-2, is GAGVSQSPRYKVTKRGQDVALRCDPISGHVSLYWYRQALGQGPEFLTYFNYEAQQDKSGLPNDRFSAERPEGSISTLTIQRTEQRDSAMYRCASSPGLTQQNYGYTFGSGTRLTVV.

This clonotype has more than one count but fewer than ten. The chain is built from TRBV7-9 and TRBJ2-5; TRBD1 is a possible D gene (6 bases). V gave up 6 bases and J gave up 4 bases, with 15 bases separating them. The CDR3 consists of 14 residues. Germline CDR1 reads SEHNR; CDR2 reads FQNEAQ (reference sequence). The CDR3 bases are TGTGCCAGCAGTATAGAGGGGGTAGTAGAGACCCAGTACTTC. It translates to CASSIEGVVETQYF.

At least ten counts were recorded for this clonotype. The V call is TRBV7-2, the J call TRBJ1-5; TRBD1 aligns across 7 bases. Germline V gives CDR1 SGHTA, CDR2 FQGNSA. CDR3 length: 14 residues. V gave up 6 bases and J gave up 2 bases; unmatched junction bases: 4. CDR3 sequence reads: CASRTTGGNQPQHF. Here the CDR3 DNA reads TGTGCCAGCAGAACCACAGGGGGCAATCAGCCCCAGCATTTT.